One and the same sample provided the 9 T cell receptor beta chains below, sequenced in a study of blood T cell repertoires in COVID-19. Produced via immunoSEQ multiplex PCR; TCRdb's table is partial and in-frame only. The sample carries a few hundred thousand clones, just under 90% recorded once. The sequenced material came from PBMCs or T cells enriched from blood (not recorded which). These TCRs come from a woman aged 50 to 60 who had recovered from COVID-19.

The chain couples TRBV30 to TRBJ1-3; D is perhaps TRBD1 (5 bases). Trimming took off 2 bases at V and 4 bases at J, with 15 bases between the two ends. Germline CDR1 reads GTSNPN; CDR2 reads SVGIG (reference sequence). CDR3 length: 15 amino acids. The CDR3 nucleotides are TGTGCCTGGAGTACCCGTGGGGCCGGAGGAAACACCATATATTTT. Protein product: CAWSTRGAGGNTIYF. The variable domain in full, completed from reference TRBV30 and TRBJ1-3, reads SQTIHQWPATLVQPVGSPLSLECTVEGTSNPNLYWYRQAAGRGLQLLFYSVGIGQISSEVPQNLSASRPQDRQFILSSKKLLLSDSGFYLCAWSTRGAGGNTIYFGEGSWLTVV.

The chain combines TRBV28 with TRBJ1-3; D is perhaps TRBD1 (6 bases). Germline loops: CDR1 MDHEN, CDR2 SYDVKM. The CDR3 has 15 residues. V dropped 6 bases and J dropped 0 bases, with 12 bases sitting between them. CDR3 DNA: TGTGCCAGCAGCCCGGGGGGGCGCTCTGGAAACACCATATATTTT. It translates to CASSPGGRSGNTIYF. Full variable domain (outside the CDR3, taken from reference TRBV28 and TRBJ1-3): DVKVTQSSRYLVKRTGEKVFLECVQDMDHENMFWYRQDPGLGLRLIYFSYDVKMKEKGDIPEGYSVSREKKERFSLILESASTNQTSMYLCASSPGGRSGNTIYFGEGSWLTVV.

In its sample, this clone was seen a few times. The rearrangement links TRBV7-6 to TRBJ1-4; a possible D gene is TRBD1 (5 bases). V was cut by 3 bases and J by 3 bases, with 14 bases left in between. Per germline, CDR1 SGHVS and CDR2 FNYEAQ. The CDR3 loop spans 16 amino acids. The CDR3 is CASSFGVRASNEKLFF. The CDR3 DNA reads TGTGCCAGCAGCTTTGGGGTCAGGGCGTCTAATGAAAAACTGTTTTTT.

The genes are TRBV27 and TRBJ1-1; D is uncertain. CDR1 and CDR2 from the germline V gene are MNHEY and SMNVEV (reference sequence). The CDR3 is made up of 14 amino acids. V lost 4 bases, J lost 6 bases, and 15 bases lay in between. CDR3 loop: CASSSSGEGSEAFF. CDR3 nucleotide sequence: TGTGCCAGCAGTTCCTCCGGGGAGGGCTCTGAAGCTTTCTTT.

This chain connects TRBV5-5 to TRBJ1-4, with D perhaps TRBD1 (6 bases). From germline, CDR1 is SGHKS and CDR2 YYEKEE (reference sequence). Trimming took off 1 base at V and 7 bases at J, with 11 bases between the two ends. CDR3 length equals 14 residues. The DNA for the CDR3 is TGTGCCAGCAGCTTGTTGGGAGGGGGTGAAAAACTGTTTTTT. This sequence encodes CASSLLGGGEKLFF.

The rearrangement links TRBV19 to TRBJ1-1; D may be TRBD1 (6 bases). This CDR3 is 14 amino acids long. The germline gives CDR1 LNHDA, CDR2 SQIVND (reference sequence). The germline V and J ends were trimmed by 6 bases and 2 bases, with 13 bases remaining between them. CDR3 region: CASRRQDANTEAFF. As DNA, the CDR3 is TGTGCCAGTAGGAGACAGGACGCCAACACTGAAGCTTTCTTT. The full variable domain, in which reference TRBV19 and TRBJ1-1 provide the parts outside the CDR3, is DGGITQSPKYLFRKEGQNVTLSCEQNLNHDAMYWYRQDPGQGLRLIYYSQIVNDFQKGDIAEGYSVSREKKESFPLTVTSAQKNPTAFYLCASRRQDANTEAFFGQGTRLTVV.

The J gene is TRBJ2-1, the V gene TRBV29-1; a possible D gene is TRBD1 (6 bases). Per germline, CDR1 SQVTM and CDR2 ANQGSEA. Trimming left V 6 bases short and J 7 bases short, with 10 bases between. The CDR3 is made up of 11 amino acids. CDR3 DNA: TGCAGCGTCTCAGGGGTGAATGAGCAGTTCTTC. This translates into CSVSGVNEQFF.

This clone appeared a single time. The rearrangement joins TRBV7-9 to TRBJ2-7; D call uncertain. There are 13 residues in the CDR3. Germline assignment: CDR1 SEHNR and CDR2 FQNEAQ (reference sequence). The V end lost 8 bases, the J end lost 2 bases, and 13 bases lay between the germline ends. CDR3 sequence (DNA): TGTGCCAGCGGCCGGGTCCCGGCCTACGAGCAGTACTTC. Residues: CASGRVPAYEQYF. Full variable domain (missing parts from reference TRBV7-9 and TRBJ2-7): DTGVSQNPRHKITKRGQNVTFRCDPISEHNRLYWYRQTLGQGPEFLTYFQNEAQLEKSRLLSDRFSAERPKGSFSTLEIQRTEQGDSAMYLCASGRVPAYEQYFGPGTRLTVT.

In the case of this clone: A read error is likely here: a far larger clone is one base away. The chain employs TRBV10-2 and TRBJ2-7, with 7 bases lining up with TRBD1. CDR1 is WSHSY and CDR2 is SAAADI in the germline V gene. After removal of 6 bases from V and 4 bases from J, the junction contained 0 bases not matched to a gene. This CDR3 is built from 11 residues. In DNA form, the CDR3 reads TGCGCCAGCAGCAGGGGGTACGAGCAGTACTTC. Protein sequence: CASSRGYEQYF.